This record covers a single T cell receptor (beta chain). The sample has other DNA sequences that encode this CDR3 too. Between the trimmed V and J ends, which lost 1 base and 2 bases, there was a span of 7 bases. CDR3 length equals 14 residues. Germline values: CDR1 SGHNT, CDR2 YENEEA. This record belongs to a study of shared clonotypes between healthy human individuals. The repertoire was sequenced with immunoSEQ multiplex PCR; TCRdb's copy has only in-frame clones and lacks some. The sample includes millions of clones, 80% to 95% seen only once; the top ten take 0.3% to 0.4%. This clonotype was obtained from a man aged 18 to 29 in good health. Some clones in this sample may be carry-over from other donors' samples. Sequenced: naive CD4+ T cells from PBMCs. The subset is: CD45RA+ positively selected. The V gene is TRBV11-3, the J gene TRBJ2-3; D unresolved. CDR3 in amino acids: CASSLGPNTDTQYF. The CDR3 bases are TGTGCCAGCAGCTTAGGGCCAAACACAGATACGCAGTATTTT.